The sample holds one count of the clone carrying this T cell receptor (beta chain). Other DNA sequences in this sample translate to the same CDR3. This record belongs to a study of blood T cell repertoires in COVID-19. The CDR3 has 13 residues. V was shortened by 0 bases and J by 3 bases, with 6 bases between the two germline ends. Germline V lookup: CDR1 SGHRS, CDR2 YFSETQ. TCRdb's table, derived via immunoSEQ multiplex PCR, lists solely in-frame clones and lacks some. The table includes about 50,000 clones, approximately 80% detected once. This TCR came from a human donor in a cohort sampled during active COVID-19. The chain couples TRBV5-1 to TRBJ2-5, with no clear D. The sequencing input was peripheral blood. The CDR3 coding sequence is TGCGCCAGCAGCTTGGTGGCCGAAGAGACCCAGTACTTC. It yields the protein CASSLVAEETQYF.